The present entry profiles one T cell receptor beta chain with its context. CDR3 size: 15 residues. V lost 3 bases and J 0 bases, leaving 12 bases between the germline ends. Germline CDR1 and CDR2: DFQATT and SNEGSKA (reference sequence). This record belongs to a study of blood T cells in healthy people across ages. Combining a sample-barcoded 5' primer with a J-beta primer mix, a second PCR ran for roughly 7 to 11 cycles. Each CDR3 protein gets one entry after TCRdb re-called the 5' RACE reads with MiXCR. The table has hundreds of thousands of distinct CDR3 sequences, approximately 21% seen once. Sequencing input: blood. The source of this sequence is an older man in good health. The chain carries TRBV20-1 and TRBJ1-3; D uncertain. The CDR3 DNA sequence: TGCAGTGCTAGGGAGCAGGAGAGCTCTGGAAACACCATATATTTT. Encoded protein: CSAREQESSGNTIYF.